One and the same sample provided the 28 T cell receptor beta chains below, sequenced in a study of spatial heterogeneity in lung cancer. From the 5' RACE reads, TCRdb called clonotypes with MiXCR, one entry per CDR3 protein. Altogether tens of thousands of distinct CDR3 sequences are present, over 9.5% being singletons, with the ten largest covering roughly 40%. Regarding time point: sample taken at primary tumor resection. Sequencing was performed on whole RNA extracted from tumor and nontumor lung tissue, or from frozen PBMC, and the material was left unsorted. The sample in question was PBMCs, obtained at surgery. Receptors originate from a female donor with early-stage non-small cell lung cancer.

Many counts were recorded for this clonotype. The genes are TRBV3-1 and TRBJ2-7; TRBD1 is a possible D gene (6 bases). V gave up 1 base and J gave up 3 bases, with 10 bases separating them. The germline CDR1 and CDR2 sequences are LGHDT and YNNKEL (reference sequence). This CDR3 region has 14 residues. As DNA, the CDR3 is TGTGCCAGCAGCCAAGGGCAGGGGATCTACGAGCAGTACTTC. This codes for CASSQGQGIYEQYF.

This chain connects TRBV12-5 to TRBJ2-7, with unresolved D. Trimming took 5 bases from V and 6 from J, leaving 5 bases between them. The CDR3 is 10 residues long. The germline V gene has CDR1 LGHNT and CDR2 FRNRAP. CDR3 loop: CASGDLEQYF. CDR3 DNA sequence: TGTGCTAGTGGTGATCTCGAGCAGTACTTC.

V is TRBV6-1 and J is TRBJ2-3, with D possibly being TRBD1 (6 bases). Germline CDR1 reads MNHNS; CDR2 reads SASEGT. The CDR3 length is 13 residues. V was trimmed by 4 bases and J by 3 bases, leaving 8 bases between them. This chain's CDR3 is CASSGGPTDTQYF. For the CDR3, the DNA is TGTGCCAGCAGTGGGGGGCCAACAGATACGCAGTATTTT.

This clonotype showed up many times. V and J are TRBV7-8 and TRBJ1-4; maybe TRBD1 (5 bases). The germline V gene has CDR1 SGHVS and CDR2 FQNEAQ. Trimming removed 4 bases from V and 4 bases from J, with 19 bases in between. CDR3 length equals 17 residues. CDR3 in amino acids: CASSWDPKRGVNEKLFF. For the CDR3, the DNA is TGTGCCAGCAGCTGGGACCCTAAGAGGGGCGTTAATGAAAAACTGTTTTTT.

This chain connects TRBV2 to TRBJ1-6, with D maybe TRBD1 (5 bases). CDR1 is SNHLY and CDR2 is FYNNEI in the germline V gene. Trimming removed 8 bases from V and 10 bases from J, with 15 bases in between. The CDR3 is made up of 13 amino acids. The CDR3 loop reads CASSMTETSPLHF. The CDR3 DNA reads as TGTGCCAGCTCTATGACAGAAACCTCACCCCTCCACTTT.

The CDR3 DNA reads TGTGCCAGCAAGGTCGGTGGGAACCAAGAGACCCAGTACTTC. Its protein is CASKVGGNQETQYF. The genes are TRBV6-6 and TRBJ2-5; D gene uncertain. V was trimmed by 7 bases and J by 0 bases, leaving 12 bases between them. The CDR3 is 14 amino acids. Germline V gene sequence: CDR1 MNHNY, CDR2 SVGAGI (reference sequence).

The chain uses TRBV12-3 or TRBV12-4 and TRBJ1-4, with D unclear. The ends were cut back, 5 bases at V and 8 bases at J, with 15 bases in the middle. The CDR3 sequence is 14 residues long. Written as DNA, the CDR3 is TGTGCCAGCAGTCCCGACACGAGAGGCGAAAAACTGTTTTTT. This gives the protein CASSPDTRGEKLFF.

The chain joins TRBV19 to TRBJ2-4; D may be TRBD1 (6 bases). This CDR3 is built from 14 residues. Germline assignment: CDR1 LNHDA and CDR2 SQIVND (reference sequence). V lost 8 bases and J lost 6, with 17 bases in between. The CDR3 nucleotides read TGTGCCAGTGCTCGCACAGGGAACGCAAACATTCAGTACTTC. Translation: CASARTGNANIQYF.

The chain joins TRBV7-9 to TRBJ2-3, with 11 positions matching TRBD2. This CDR3 has 19 residues. V was pared by 4 bases and J by 0 bases, with 12 bases of the junction left unmatched. Germline CDR1 SEHNR, CDR2 FQNEAQ (reference sequence). The CDR3 bases are TGTGCCAGCAGCTCCACCCCTAGCGGGGGGTTACCTAGCACAGATACGCAGTATTTT. Encoded protein: CASSSTPSGGLPSTDTQYF. The complete variable domain, with remaining parts taken from reference TRBV7-9 and TRBJ2-3, reads DTGVSQNPRHKITKRGQNVTFRCDPISEHNRLYWYRQTLGQGPEFLTYFQNEAQLEKSRLLSDRFSAERPKGSFSTLEIQRTEQGDSAMYLCASSSTPSGGLPSTDTQYFGPGTRLTVL.

The chain joins TRBV12-3 or TRBV12-4 to TRBJ1-4, with D perhaps matching TRBD1 (6 bases). The CDR3 is 16 residues long. Trimming pared 5 bases from V and 3 bases from J, leaving 16 bases between. The CDR3, as DNA: TGTGCCAGCAGTGGAACCACAGGGTTGGCTAATGAAAAACTGTTTTTT. Protein: CASSGTTGLANEKLFF.

The chain is built from TRBV5-1 and TRBJ2-3, with D tentatively TRBD1 (6 bases). The germline V and J ends were trimmed by 0 bases and 6 bases, with 14 bases remaining between them. There are 15 residues in the CDR3. Germline V gene lookup returns CDR1 SGHRS and CDR2 YFSETQ. The CDR3 DNA is TGCGCCAGCAGCTTGGGGGGACACAGAGCGGATACGCAGTATTTT. This encodes CASSLGGHRADTQYF.

V is TRBV29-1 and J is TRBJ2-3; D not certain. The germline CDR1 and CDR2 sequences are SQVTM and ANQGSEA. V lost 1 base to trimming and J lost 0 bases, with 2 bases between them. The CDR3 is 12 residues long. The CDR3 protein is CSVEGSTDTQYF. CDR3 bases: TGCAGCGTTGAAGGCAGCACAGATACGCAGTATTTT.

A few counts support this clonotype. The rearrangement joins TRBV7-2 to TRBJ1-4; 7 bases agree with TRBD1. CDR1 and CDR2 (germline): SGHTA, FQGNSA. The CDR3 has 15 amino acids. V shed 1 base, J shed 6 bases, and the junction held 5 bases outside the gene matches. The CDR3 sequence is CASSLVGRGDEKLFF. CDR3 in DNA: TGTGCCAGCAGCTTAGTGGGCAGGGGGGATGAAAAACTGTTTTTT.

The chain combines TRBV6-2 or TRBV6-3 with TRBJ2-6, with 12 bases matching TRBD2. CDR3 length equals 17 residues. Germline trimming cut 9 bases from V and 0 bases from J; bases unmatched to any gene: 6. Germline loops: CDR1 MNHEY, CDR2 SVGEGT. CDR3 sequence reads: CASRLAGVFSGANVLTF. The CDR3, as DNA: TGTGCCAGTCGACTAGCGGGGGTTTTCTCTGGGGCCAACGTCCTGACTTTC.

This clonotype was seen a few times. V gene TRBV12-3 or TRBV12-4 combines with J gene TRBJ2-1, with TRBD2 matching 9 bases. The CDR3 is made up of 15 amino acids. The junction had 3 bases not matched to a gene; V was cut back by 5 bases and J by 1 base. CDR3 DNA sequence: TGTGCCAGCAGTCCTAGCGGGGTTTCCTACAATGAGCAGTTCTTC. Translating gives CASSPSGVSYNEQFF.

J is TRBJ1-5 and V is TRBV12-3 or TRBV12-4; 7 bases fit TRBD1. Trimming took 7 bases from V and 7 from J; bases not matched to a gene: 7. The CDR3 runs to 13 residues. Here the CDR3 DNA reads TGTGCCAGCATGACAGGGTTCGGGCAGCCCCAGCATTTT. Its translation: CASMTGFGQPQHF.

This clonotype was counted many times. The genes are TRBV6-5 and TRBJ2-2; D uncertain. The CDR3 length is 14 residues. Germline V CDR1 and CDR2: MNHEY, SVGAGI. Trimming shortened V by 5 bases and J by 1 base, and 8 bases separated the two germline ends. Here the CDR3 reads CASSQHRNTGELFF. In nucleotides, the CDR3 is TGTGCCAGCAGTCAACACCGGAACACCGGGGAGCTGTTTTTT.

The CDR3 DNA reads TGTGCCAGCAGGGGGACTAGCGCCCCTTGGACCCAGTACTTC. This sequence encodes CASRGTSAPWTQYF. The rearrangement joins TRBV11-2 to TRBJ2-5; 10 bases map to TRBD2. This CDR3 is 14 amino acids long. V was pared by 6 bases and J by 7 bases, with 8 bases of the junction left unmatched. CDR1 is SGHAT and CDR2 is FQNNGV in the germline V gene.

This chain uses TRBV5-1 with TRBJ1-1; D remains unclear. Germline CDR1 is SGHRS and CDR2 is YFSETQ. The CDR3 length is 14 residues. The V end was cut by 5 bases, the J end by 1 base, with 12 bases between. The CDR3 protein is CASRVLAGNTEAFF. The CDR3 DNA reads as TGCGCCAGCAGAGTCCTTGCGGGGAACACTGAAGCTTTCTTT.

This clonotype was recorded many times. The V and J genes are TRBV11-3 and TRBJ2-2; 7 bases are shared with TRBD1. V shed 7 bases and J 0 bases; nucleotides not matched to a gene: 14. This CDR3 region has 18 residues. Germline CDR1 SGHNT, CDR2 YENEEA. The CDR3 loop reads CASMPGFEGASNTGELFF. The CDR3 DNA sequence: TGTGCCAGCATGCCCGGGTTTGAGGGGGCGTCGAACACCGGGGAGCTGTTTTTT.

V usage is TRBV6-5 and J usage is TRBJ1-1, with unresolved D. V was trimmed by 4 bases and J by 3 bases, leaving 6 bases between them. The CDR3 runs 12 residues. Germline CDR1 MNHEY, CDR2 SVGAGI. This CDR3 is CASSSVDTEAFF. The CDR3 coding sequence is TGTGCCAGCAGTTCCGTCGACACTGAAGCTTTCTTT.

This clonotype was counted only a few times. The chain links TRBV7-2 to TRBJ2-7; a possible D gene is TRBD1 (6 bases). The germline V gene has CDR1 SGHTA and CDR2 FQGNSA. The germline V and J ends were trimmed by 2 bases and 3 bases, with 8 bases remaining between them. CDR3 length: 13 amino acids. The CDR3 DNA reads as TGTGCCAGCAGCTTAACAGGGTACTACGAGCAGTACTTC. Its protein product is CASSLTGYYEQYF.

This clonotype showed up just a few times. V usage is TRBV7-2 and J usage is TRBJ2-7, with TRBD2 matching 8 bases. Germline CDR1 and CDR2: SGHTA and FQGNSA. This CDR3 contains 15 residues. Trimming cost V 4 bases and J 2 bases; bases outside gene matches: 7. DNA of the CDR3: TGTGCCAGCAGCTCTCGGAGCGGGGGAGCCTACGAGCAGTACTTC. It codes for CASSSRSGGAYEQYF. Using reference TRBV7-2 and TRBJ2-7 for the parts outside the CDR3, the full variable domain is GAGVSQSPSNKVTEKGKDVELRCDPISGHTALYWYRQSLGQGLEFLIYFQGNSAPDKSGLPSDRFSAERTGGSVSTLTIQRTQQEDSAVYLCASSSRSGGAYEQYFGPGTRLTVT.

This clonotype has a count of ten or more. The V call is TRBV12-3 or TRBV12-4, the J call TRBJ2-7; D is uncertain. V was clipped by 6 bases and J by 3 bases, with 12 bases between them. The CDR3 covers 13 residues. The CDR3 bases are TGTGCCAGCAGCCTCCGTTTCGGCTACGAGCAGTACTTC. Protein: CASSLRFGYEQYF.

This clonotype ranks as medium-sized (0.01 to 0.1%). The rearrangement uses TRBV2 and TRBJ2-7, with 7 bases fitting TRBD2. This CDR3 is 14 amino acids long. V lost 6 bases, J lost 2 bases, and 7 bases stayed unmatched. CDR1 and CDR2 from the germline V gene are SNHLY and FYNNEI. In DNA, the CDR3 is TGTGCCAGCAGAGACCTGGGGGGGGCCTACGAGCAGTACTTC. Its translation: CASRDLGGAYEQYF.

This clonotype was counted between two and nine times. This chain connects TRBV7-9 to TRBJ2-5; 8 positions match TRBD2. This CDR3 has 18 amino acids. J gave up 2 bases and V 5 bases, and 16 bases lay outside the gene matches. Germline CDR1 SEHNR, CDR2 FQNEAQ (reference sequence). Written as DNA, the CDR3 is TGTGCCAGCAGCCCTAGCTCGGCTAGCGGGCTTACTCAAGAGACCCAGTACTTC. It codes for CASSPSSASGLTQETQYF.

This clonotype was counted ten times or more. The rearrangement joins TRBV27 to TRBJ1-1, with a weak D call TRBD1 (5 bases). Germline CDR1 MNHEY, CDR2 SMNVEV (reference sequence). The CDR3 contains 18 residues. V was trimmed by 3 bases and J by 6 bases, leaving 26 bases between them. CDR3 in DNA: TGTGCCAGCAGTTTCAGTCGGGACCGGTCATCCCGGGCGTCTGAAGCTTTCTTT. Amino acids: CASSFSRDRSSRASEAFF.

This clonotype was found many times. This chain connects TRBV7-2 to TRBJ2-3; a possible D gene is TRBD1 (5 bases). Trimming stripped 5 bases from V and 0 bases from J, with 15 bases between. The CDR3 is 16 residues long. Germline CDR1 is SGHTA and CDR2 is FQGNSA. CDR3 nucleotides: TGTGCCAGCAGCCTTAGACAGAGAGATAGCACAGATACGCAGTATTTT. Translation gives CASSLRQRDSTDTQYF.